The clone carrying this TCR beta chain was counted only a few times. Its antigen remains unidentified. The data were obtained in a study of T cells in Graves' hyperthyroidism and ophthalmopathy. The study's findings and limits: Progression to ophthalmopathy was predicted a median of roughly seven months early.

Germline V gene sequence: CDR1 DFQATT, CDR2 SNEGSKA (reference sequence). The length of the CDR3 is 15 residues. The V and J ends lost 0 bases and 2 bases respectively, with 10 bases between them. RNA transcripts served as the template for amplifying TCR beta CDR3 regions. HTBI primers drove first-round RT-PCR of the TCR CDR3. In TCRdb, the multiplex PCR reads were re-called with MiXCR into one record per CDR3 protein. The sample records 530,000 or so distinct CDR3 sequences, about 24% being singletons. This rearrangement joins TRBV20-1 to TRBJ2-2; D call uncertain. Sequenced: blood. The TCR comes from a woman in her thirties with Graves' ophthalmopathy. In DNA, the CDR3 is TGCAGTGCTAGAGATGGCAGACTTAACACCGGGGAGCTGTTTTTT. It encodes CSARDGRLNTGELFF.